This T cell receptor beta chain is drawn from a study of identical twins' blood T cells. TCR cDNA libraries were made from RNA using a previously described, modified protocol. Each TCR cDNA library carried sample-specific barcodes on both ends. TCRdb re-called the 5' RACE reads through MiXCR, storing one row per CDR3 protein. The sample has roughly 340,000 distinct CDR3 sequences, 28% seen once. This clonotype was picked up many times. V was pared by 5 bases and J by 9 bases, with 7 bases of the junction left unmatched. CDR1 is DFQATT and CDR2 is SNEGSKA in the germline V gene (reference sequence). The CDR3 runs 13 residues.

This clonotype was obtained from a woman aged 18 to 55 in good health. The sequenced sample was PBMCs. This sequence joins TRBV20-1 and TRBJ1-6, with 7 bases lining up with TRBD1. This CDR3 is CSAHRDSLSPLHF. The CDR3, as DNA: TGCAGTGCTCACCGGGACAGTCTTTCACCCCTCCACTTT.